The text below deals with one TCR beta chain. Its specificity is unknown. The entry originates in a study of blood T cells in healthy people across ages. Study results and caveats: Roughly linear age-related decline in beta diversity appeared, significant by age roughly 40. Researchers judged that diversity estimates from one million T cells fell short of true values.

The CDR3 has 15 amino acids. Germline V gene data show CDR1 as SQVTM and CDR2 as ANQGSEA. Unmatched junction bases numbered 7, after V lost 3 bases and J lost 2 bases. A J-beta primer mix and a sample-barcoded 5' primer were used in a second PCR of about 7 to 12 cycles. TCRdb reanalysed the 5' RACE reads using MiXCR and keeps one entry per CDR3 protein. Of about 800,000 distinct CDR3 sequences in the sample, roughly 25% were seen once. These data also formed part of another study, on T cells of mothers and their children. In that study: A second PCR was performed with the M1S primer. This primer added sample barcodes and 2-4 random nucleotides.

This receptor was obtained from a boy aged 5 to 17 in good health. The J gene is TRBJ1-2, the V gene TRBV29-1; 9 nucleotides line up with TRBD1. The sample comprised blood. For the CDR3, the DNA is TGCAGCGTTGAGGGGGGGGGACAGGGCAACTATGGCTACACCTTC. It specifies CSVEGGGQGNYGYTF.